The 21 T cell receptor beta chains in this list originate from one sample, sequenced in a study of Graves' ophthalmopathy and Graves' hyperthyroidism. RNA transcripts served as template for amplifying TCR beta CDR3 sequences. Following a first-round RT-PCR that used HTBI primers, a second-round multiplex PCR was carried out. TCRdb itself ran the multiplex PCR reads through MiXCR, one entry per CDR3 protein. Of over 650,000 distinct CDR3 sequences detected, about two fifths appear once; the ten largest clones hold over 2.5%. Sequenced material: peripheral blood. Receptors originate from an adult man with Graves' ophthalmopathy.

This clonotype has only a few counts. The chain is built from TRBV7-3 and TRBJ2-7; 8 nucleotides agree with TRBD1. The germline gives CDR1 SGHTA, CDR2 FQGTGA. The CDR3 sequence is 15 residues long. V was clipped by 2 bases and J by 3 bases; unmatched bases: 6. CDR3 amino acids: CASSLDGTGDYEQYF. The CDR3 nucleotides are TGTGCCAGCAGCTTAGACGGGACAGGAGACTACGAGCAGTACTTC. The variable domain in full, completed from reference TRBV7-3 and TRBJ2-7, reads GAGVSQTPSNKVTEKGKYVELRCDPISGHTALYWYRQSLGQGPEFLIYFQGTGAADDSGLPNDRFFAVRPEGSVSTLKIQRTERGDSAVYLCASSLDGTGDYEQYFGPGTRLTVT.

The J gene is TRBJ2-5, the V gene TRBV4-3, with D maybe TRBD2 (6 bases). This CDR3 region has 17 residues. V was pared by 0 bases and J by 5 bases, with 19 bases between. The germline V gene has CDR1 LGHNA and CDR2 YSLEER. The CDR3 nucleotides are TGCGCCAGCAGCCAAGATAGGATAGCGGCAGGATCGGAGACCCAGTACTTC. Protein: CASSQDRIAAGSETQYF.

The chain employs TRBV14 and TRBJ2-7; maybe TRBD1 (6 bases). This CDR3 is 16 amino acids long. Germline values: CDR1 SGHDN, CDR2 FVKESK. Trimming removed 6 bases from V and 6 bases from J, with 24 bases in between. The CDR3 DNA sequence: TGTGCCAGCAGTTTGTCGTCGCACTCAGGGGATAGCGAGCAGTACTTC. As protein: CASSLSSHSGDSEQYF.

This clonotype appeared many times. The genes are TRBV20-1 and TRBJ2-7; D ambiguous. With 3 bases removed from V and 2 bases from J, the gap between germline ends came to 11 bases. Germline CDR1 and CDR2: DFQATT and SNEGSKA (reference sequence). This CDR3 region has 13 residues. The CDR3 spells CSASGTQTYEQYF. The DNA of the CDR3 is TGCAGTGCTAGCGGAACTCAAACCTACGAGCAGTACTTC.

This chain connects TRBV11-1 to TRBJ1-2; D remains ambiguous. Trimming stripped 5 bases from V and 2 bases from J, with 12 bases between. The CDR3 is 14 residues long. Germline V gene sequence: CDR1 SGHAT, CDR2 FQDESV (reference sequence). Here the CDR3 reads CASSGRDRNYGYTF. In nucleotides, the CDR3 is TGTGCCAGCAGCGGCCGGGATCGCAACTATGGCTACACCTTC.

This clonotype was observed many times. This rearrangement joins TRBV7-9 to TRBJ1-1; D possibly corresponds to TRBD1 (5 bases). In germline, CDR1 is SEHNR, CDR2 FQNEAQ (reference sequence). The CDR3 length is 12 residues. The V gene lost 0 bases and the J gene lost 10 bases, with 9 bases spanning the gap. The CDR3: CASSLAPGTAFF. The DNA of the CDR3 is TGTGCCAGCAGCTTAGCGCCTGGGACAGCTTTCTTT.

V and J are TRBV3-1 and TRBJ2-7; D remains unclear. The V gene's germline CDR1 is LGHDT and CDR2 YNNKEL (reference sequence). The CDR3 is 14 residues long. V gave up 0 bases and J gave up 6 bases, with 12 bases separating them. The chain's CDR3 is CASSQDLPSAEQYF. CDR3 sequence (DNA): TGTGCCAGCAGCCAAGATCTGCCTAGTGCCGAGCAGTACTTC.

The sample holds many counts of this clonotype. This rearrangement joins TRBV12-3 or TRBV12-4 to TRBJ1-2, with unresolved D. V dropped 3 bases and J dropped 4 bases, with 9 bases sitting between them. The CDR3 has 13 residues. The CDR3 coding sequence is TGTGCCAGCAGTTTCGACGGAACCTATGGCTACACCTTC. Translating it yields CASSFDGTYGYTF.

The gene calls are TRBV11-2 and TRBJ2-3; 8 bases agree with TRBD2. The CDR3 runs to 14 residues. J gave up 5 bases and V 5 bases, and 6 bases lay outside the gene matches. Germline V gene data show CDR1 as SGHAT and CDR2 as FQNNGV. CDR3 coding DNA: TGTGCCAGCAGCCCTAAGCGGGAGAGAGATACGCAGTATTTT. This encodes CASSPKRERDTQYF.

This clonotype was counted many times. V gene TRBV2 combines with J gene TRBJ2-2; D possibly corresponds to TRBD1 (5 bases). The V gene lost 7 bases and the J gene lost 0 bases, with 9 bases spanning the gap. Germline CDR1 and CDR2: SNHLY and FYNNEI. The CDR3 length is 14 residues. As DNA, the CDR3 is TGTGCCAGCAAGACAGAATCGAACACCGGGGAGCTGTTTTTT. This gives the protein CASKTESNTGELFF.

The sample holds many counts of this clonotype. The rearrangement uses TRBV6-5 and TRBJ1-6, with D possibly being TRBD1 (6 bases). This CDR3 has 14 amino acids. The germline V and J ends were trimmed by 6 bases and 9 bases, with 15 bases remaining between them. Germline CDR1 and CDR2: MNHEY and SVGAGI. CDR3 nucleotides: TGTGCCAGCAGCTACAGGGTCGGAAGTTCACCCCTCCACTTT. It translates to CASSYRVGSSPLHF.

A remark on this clonotype: A read error may be the cause here, since a much bigger clone is one base away. The chain carries TRBV7-9 and TRBJ2-5, with a weak D call TRBD1 (6 bases). Per germline, CDR1 SEHNR and CDR2 FQNEAQ (reference sequence). The V gene lost 5 bases and the J gene lost 6 bases, with 16 bases spanning the gap. The CDR3 is made up of 14 amino acids. CDR3 in amino acids: CASSVGRGGQTQYF. CDR3 DNA sequence: TGTGCCAGCAGCGTCGGCAGGGGTGGACAGACCCAGTACTTC. The full variable domain, in which reference TRBV7-9 and TRBJ2-5 provide the parts outside the CDR3, is DTGVSQNPRHKITKRGQNVTFRCDPISEHNRLYWYRQTLGQGPEFLTYFQNEAQLEKSRLLSDRFSAERPKGSFSTLEIQRTEQGDSAMYLCASSVGRGGQTQYFGPGTRLLVL.

This clonotype came up once. The CDR3 sequence: CAISDRGGLDYEQYF. In DNA form, the CDR3 reads TGTGCCATCAGCGACCGAGGGGGGTTGGACTACGAGCAGTACTTC. This chain links TRBV10-3 with TRBJ2-7; perhaps D is TRBD1 or TRBD2 (6 bases each). Trimming pared 6 bases from V and 3 bases from J, leaving 18 bases between. The length of the CDR3 is 15 residues. Germline V gene sequence: CDR1 ENHRY, CDR2 SYGVKD.

Concerning this clonotype: A much bigger clone sits one base away, suggesting this may be a read error. The chain recombines TRBV12-3 or TRBV12-4 with TRBJ1-2; D might be TRBD1 (5 bases). The CDR3 contains 14 residues. This chain's CDR3 is CTSSLVGVDYGYTF. CDR3 sequence (DNA): TGTACCAGCAGTTTAGTAGGGGTCGACTATGGCTACACCTTC.

Concerning this clonotype itself: A clone one base away is much larger, so this may be a read error. The chain links TRBV10-3 to TRBJ2-5; D might be TRBD2 (6 bases). This CDR3 has 14 residues. Germline values: CDR1 ENHRY, CDR2 SYGVKD. Trimming took 5 bases from V and 3 from J, leaving 13 bases between them. CDR3 protein: CAISYSQREETQYF. The DNA for the CDR3 is TGTGCCATCAGTTACTCGCAGCGGGAAGAGACCCAGTACTTC.

This clonotype was observed many times. The rearrangement joins TRBV7-2 to TRBJ1-4; D might be TRBD1 (5 bases). This CDR3 spans 13 amino acids. V was shortened by 5 bases and J by 5 bases, with 9 bases between the two germline ends. Germline CDR1 is SGHTA and CDR2 is FQGNSA. CDR3 sequence: CASSPTANEKLFF. The CDR3 DNA is TGTGCCAGCAGCCCGACAGCAAATGAAAAACTGTTTTTT.

This clonotype was picked up a small number of times. V and J are TRBV5-1 and TRBJ1-4; D not certain. Germline V gives CDR1 SGHRS, CDR2 YFSETQ. This CDR3 is 13 amino acids long. Trimming removed 3 bases from V and 3 bases from J, with 6 bases in between. The CDR3 coding sequence is TGCGCCAGCAGCTCGAACCCTAATGAAAAACTGTTTTTT. Its protein product is CASSSNPNEKLFF. Looking up the rest from reference TRBV5-1 and TRBJ1-4 gives the full variable domain: KAGVTQTPRYLIKTRGQQVTLSCSPISGHRSVSWYQQTPGQGLQFLFEYFSETQRNKGNFPGRFSGRQFSNSRSEMNVSTLELGDSALYLCASSSNPNEKLFFGSGTQLSVL.

This clonotype has a count of ten or more. The V call is TRBV10-3, the J call TRBJ1-1; D may be TRBD1 (5 bases). Trimming cost V 0 bases and J 1 base, with 6 bases left between them. The CDR3 covers 14 residues. The germline gives CDR1 ENHRY, CDR2 SYGVKD. The CDR3, as DNA: TGTGCCATCAGTGAGTCTCAGGGGAACACTGAAGCTTTCTTT. It translates to CAISESQGNTEAFF.

The rearrangement uses TRBV29-1 and TRBJ1-1; possibly TRBD1 for D (6 bases). Trimming took 4 bases from V and 6 from J, leaving 12 bases between them. CDR1 and CDR2 (germline): SQVTM, ANQGSEA. CDR3 length equals 12 residues. CDR3 bases: TGCAGCGTTGGACAGGCGAGTGCTGAAGCTTTCTTT. It is translated as CSVGQASAEAFF.

In regard to this clonotype: With a much larger clone just one base away, this may be a read error. V and J are TRBV6-5 and TRBJ1-4; D not resolved. Trimming shortened V by 4 bases and J by 11 bases, and 17 bases separated the two germline ends. The V gene's germline CDR1 is MNHEY and CDR2 SVGAGI. This CDR3 is built from 14 residues. The CDR3 DNA is TGTGCCAGCAGTTTAGCCCCAGGCACCGGGAAACTGTTTTTT. It is translated as CASSLAPGTGKLFF.

This clonotype was recorded many times. This chain uses TRBV20-1 with TRBJ2-5, with D tentatively TRBD1 or TRBD2 (6 bases each). The CDR3 is 12 amino acids. V was clipped by 7 bases and J by 1 base, with 10 bases between them. CDR1 DFQATT and CDR2 SNEGSKA come from the germline V gene (reference sequence). CDR3 DNA: TGCAGTGGAGGGGGGTTCCAAGAGACCCAGTACTTC. It encodes CSGGGFQETQYF.